The following is a TCR beta chain sequence with its context. Its antigen is unknown. This sample is part of a study of vaccination and CD4 T cells after COVID-19. Study observations and caveats: Spike mono-reactivity was shown by 304 of 307 vaccine-specific clones in convalescent patients.

J lost 4 bases, V lost 4 bases, and 2 bases had no gene match. CDR1 is SGHKS and CDR2 is YYEKEE in the germline V gene (reference sequence). The CDR3 contains 13 residues. Treatment given: 10-day PBMC culture with coronavirus spike peptide pools or control peptides (ViraFEST assay). CD4+ T cells that had been cultured provided DNA sequenced with the Oncomine TCR Beta short-read assay. Genomic DNA was isolated from CD4+ T cells that had been cultured. TCRdb reprocessed the PCR reads with MiXCR, giving one entry per CDR3 protein. The repertoire consists of about 9,900 distinct CDR3 sequences, with about 47% occurring once and the leading ten covering 30% to 50%.

The sequencing input was CD4+ T cells from blood, cultured in vitro. The receptor was derived from a human donor who had recovered from COVID-19. The chain recombines TRBV5-5 with TRBJ1-5; TRBD1 matches at 7 bases. CDR3 coding DNA: TGTGCCAGCAGCCGGGACAGAAATCAGCCCCAGCATTTT. Its protein is CASSRDRNQPQHF.